This T cell receptor (beta chain) was recovered during a study of early T cells in non-severe SARS-CoV-2 infection. On the study more broadly: Sequencing of bulk RNA from unsorted whole blood was done, without chain pairing.

The CDR3 is 14 amino acids. The V gene lost 3 bases and the J gene lost 4 bases, with 13 bases spanning the gap. CDR1 MGHDK and CDR2 SYGVNS come from the germline V gene. TCRdb analysed the 5' RACE reads with MiXCR anew, one entry per CDR3 protein. Among some 96,000 distinct CDR3 sequences listed, 15% were seen once. The receptor was derived from an adult who was a healthcare worker with PCR-confirmed SARS-CoV-2 infection or an uninfected control (not recorded which). The sequenced material came from whole blood. This chain uses TRBV25-1 with TRBJ2-7, with D hard to call. The CDR3: CASSEFDGPYEQYF. CDR3 DNA sequence: TGTGCCAGCAGTGAGTTCGACGGACCTTACGAGCAGTACTTC.